A selection of T cell receptor beta chains follows, all from one sample in a study of blood T cell repertoires in COVID-19. Sequencing was performed with immunoSEQ multiplex PCR; in TCRdb, only in-frame clones are kept and a portion is missing. In the table there are about 11,000 clones, 84% of which are singletons. The sequenced sample was peripheral blood. These receptors were collected from a man aged 50 or older with active COVID-19. The CDR3 runs from the conserved cysteine through the conserved F or W. The D gene is left open where the match is weak. Only some rows state a clone size, as once, few, many or a class for expanded clones.

j_call: TRBJ1-4
clone_size: NA
d_call: TRBD1
v_call: TRBV5-1
cdr3_nt: TGCGCCAGCAGCTCTGGCGGCGTACAGGGGGAGGTCGATGAAAAACTGTTTTTT
cdr3_aa: CASSSGGVQGEVDEKLFF

j_call: TRBJ2-3
clone_size: NA
d_call: NA
v_call: TRBV27
cdr3_nt: TGTGCCAGCGGTCAAAAGGTTGGACTCACAGATACGCAGTATTTT
cdr3_aa: CASGQKVGLTDTQYF

j_call: TRBJ2-1
clone_size: NA
d_call: TRBD2
v_call: TRBV4-2
cdr3_nt: TGTGCCAGCAGCCAAGAAGGGACTAGCACCTACAATGAGCAGTTCTTC
cdr3_aa: CASSQEGTSTYNEQFF

j_call: TRBJ1-5
clone_size: NA
d_call: TRBD1
v_call: TRBV6-5
cdr3_nt: TGTGCCAGCAGCTCCGGGACAGGCTATCAGCCCCAGCATTTT
cdr3_aa: CASSSGTGYQPQHF

j_call: TRBJ2-5
clone_size: NA
d_call: NA
v_call: TRBV27
cdr3_nt: TGTGCCAGCAGTCCGACAGTCGAGGAGACCCAGTACTTC
cdr3_aa: CASSPTVEETQYF

j_call: TRBJ2-7
clone_size: NA
d_call: NA
v_call: TRBV25-1
cdr3_nt: TGTGCCAGCAGTTTTGGGGCCGGATCCTACGAGCAGTACTTC
cdr3_aa: CASSFGAGSYEQYF

j_call: TRBJ2-1
clone_size: NA
d_call: TRBD2
v_call: TRBV7-9
cdr3_nt: TGTGCCAGCAGCTTAGCACCGCTAGCGGGAGATTATGAGCAGTTCTTC
cdr3_aa: CASSLAPLAGDYEQFF

j_call: TRBJ2-7
clone_size: NA
d_call: TRBD1
v_call: TRBV27
cdr3_nt: TGTGCCAGCAGTTTAACCGACAGGGCTGACTACGAGCAGTACTTC
cdr3_aa: CASSLTDRADYEQYF

j_call: TRBJ2-1
clone_size: NA
d_call: TRBD2
v_call: TRBV11-2
cdr3_nt: TGTGCCGTTCTAGCGGGAGGGTACAATGAGCAGTTCTTC
cdr3_aa: CAVLAGGYNEQFF

j_call: TRBJ2-2
clone_size: NA
d_call: NA
v_call: TRBV19
cdr3_nt: TGTGCCAGTGCCGCTTCAGCGAACACCGGGGAGCTGTTTTTT
cdr3_aa: CASAASANTGELFF

j_call: TRBJ2-7
clone_size: once
d_call: NA
v_call: TRBV7-2
cdr3_nt: TGTGCCAGCAGCTTAGCGCTACAGGGCTCCTACGAGCAGTACTTC
cdr3_aa: CASSLALQGSYEQYF

j_call: TRBJ2-1
clone_size: NA
d_call: NA
v_call: TRBV6-1
cdr3_nt: TGTGCCAGCAGTGAATGGCGGAGCTCCTACAATGAGCAGTTCTTC
cdr3_aa: CASSEWRSSYNEQFF

j_call: TRBJ1-2
clone_size: few
d_call: TRBD1
v_call: TRBV19
cdr3_nt: TGTGCCAGTAGTATATCACGGACAGGGAACTATGGCTACACCTTC
cdr3_aa: CASSISRTGNYGYTF

j_call: TRBJ1-4
clone_size: NA
d_call: NA
v_call: TRBV4-1
cdr3_nt: TGCGCCAGCAGCCAAGATCGTTCGGGGGAGAAACTGTTTTTT
cdr3_aa: CASSQDRSGEKLFF

j_call: TRBJ2-1
clone_size: once
d_call: TRBD2
v_call: TRBV19
cdr3_nt: TGTGCCACTTCGACTAGCGGGAGTCTGGATGAGCAGTTCTTC
cdr3_aa: CATSTSGSLDEQFF

j_call: TRBJ2-7
clone_size: NA
d_call: TRBD2
v_call: TRBV10-3
cdr3_nt: TGTGCCATCAGTGAGTCTGGGGGGAAGCGGGAGGGGTCGTCCGAGCAGTACTTC
cdr3_aa: CAISESGGKREGSSEQYF

j_call: TRBJ2-5
clone_size: NA
d_call: NA
v_call: TRBV30
cdr3_nt: TGTGCCTGGAGTGTACTCCCCCATAGCGGCGAAAAAGAGACCCAGTACTTC
cdr3_aa: CAWSVLPHSGEKETQYF

j_call: TRBJ2-7
clone_size: NA
d_call: NA
v_call: TRBV21-1
cdr3_nt: TGTGCCAGCAGCAAAGGGTGGGACAGATCCTACGAGCAGTACTTC
cdr3_aa: CASSKGWDRSYEQYF

j_call: TRBJ1-1
clone_size: NA
d_call: NA
v_call: TRBV29-1
cdr3_nt: TGCAGCGTTGGGGCCACTGAAGCTTTCTTT
cdr3_aa: CSVGATEAFF

j_call: TRBJ1-1
clone_size: NA
d_call: NA
v_call: TRBV27
cdr3_nt: TGTGCCAGCAGTCCCCCTGGGGCTCCGAACACTGAAGCTTTCTTT
cdr3_aa: CASSPPGAPNTEAFF

j_call: TRBJ2-1
clone_size: NA
d_call: TRBD2
v_call: TRBV28
cdr3_nt: TGTGCCAGCAGTCTTCTAGCGGGAGCTAACAATGAGCAGTTCTTC
cdr3_aa: CASSLLAGANNEQFF

j_call: TRBJ2-7
clone_size: NA
d_call: TRBD1
v_call: TRBV29-1
cdr3_nt: TGCAGCGTCAGACTGTCTCGGGACAGCTCTGTTGAGCAGTACTTC
cdr3_aa: CSVRLSRDSSVEQYF

j_call: TRBJ2-1
clone_size: NA
d_call: TRBD1
v_call: TRBV4-1
cdr3_nt: TGCGCCAGCAGCCACGGGACAGGGTTTTTATTTGAGCAGTTCTTC
cdr3_aa: CASSHGTGFLFEQFF

j_call: TRBJ2-4
clone_size: NA
d_call: TRBD2
v_call: TRBV7-3
cdr3_nt: TGTGCCAGCAGCTTAAATGGCGAAAGCGGGAGGGCCTCGAGAAACATTCAGTACTTC
cdr3_aa: CASSLNGESGRASRNIQYF

j_call: TRBJ1-6
clone_size: NA
d_call: NA
v_call: TRBV19
cdr3_nt: TGTGCCAGTAGCCCGACAATGTGGAATTCACCCCTCCACTTT
cdr3_aa: CASSPTMWNSPLHF

j_call: TRBJ2-2
clone_size: NA
d_call: TRBD2
v_call: TRBV19
cdr3_nt: TGTGCCAGTAGTTTCGAGCGGGAAGGAACCGGGGAGCTGTTTTTT
cdr3_aa: CASSFEREGTGELFF

j_call: TRBJ2-7
clone_size: NA
d_call: TRBD1
v_call: TRBV9
cdr3_nt: TGTGCCAGCAGCGTCGACAGGGGAAACTACGAGCAGTACTTC
cdr3_aa: CASSVDRGNYEQYF

j_call: TRBJ2-7
clone_size: NA
d_call: NA
v_call: TRBV19
cdr3_nt: TGTGCCAGTAGTATAGGGATAGGAGTTAACGAGCAGTACTTC
cdr3_aa: CASSIGIGVNEQYF

j_call: TRBJ1-6
clone_size: NA
d_call: NA
v_call: TRBV5-6
cdr3_nt: TGTGCCAGCAGCATCGGTCCTAATTCACCCCTCCACTTT
cdr3_aa: CASSIGPNSPLHF

j_call: TRBJ2-1
clone_size: NA
d_call: TRBD2
v_call: TRBV27
cdr3_nt: TGTGCCAGCAGTTTATCGGGGGGGGAGGGATACAATGAGCAGTTCTTC
cdr3_aa: CASSLSGGEGYNEQFF

j_call: TRBJ2-7
clone_size: NA
d_call: TRBD1
v_call: TRBV27
cdr3_nt: TGTGCCAGCAGTTTAGGGGCAGGGGGCTACGAGCAGTACTTC
cdr3_aa: CASSLGAGGYEQYF

j_call: TRBJ2-6
clone_size: NA
d_call: TRBD2
v_call: TRBV28
cdr3_nt: TGTGCCAGCAGTTTATCGGGACTAGCGGGATCTGGGGCCAACGTCCTGACTTTC
cdr3_aa: CASSLSGLAGSGANVLTF

j_call: TRBJ1-4
clone_size: NA
d_call: TRBD1
v_call: TRBV7-9
cdr3_nt: TGTGCCAGCAGCTTAGGCGAAGGGACAGGGGGGTTGAATGAAAAACTGTTTTTT
cdr3_aa: CASSLGEGTGGLNEKLFF

j_call: TRBJ2-6
clone_size: once
d_call: NA
v_call: TRBV2
cdr3_nt: TGTGCCAGCAGTGGTTTTGGGGGGACTGGGGCCAACGTCCTGACTTTC
cdr3_aa: CASSGFGGTGANVLTF

j_call: TRBJ1-1
clone_size: NA
d_call: TRBD1
v_call: TRBV19
cdr3_nt: TGTGCCAGTAGTAGTGCGGACAGGGGGTTTAGGAGGACTGAAGCTTTCTTT
cdr3_aa: CASSSADRGFRRTEAFF

j_call: TRBJ2-7
clone_size: NA
d_call: NA
v_call: TRBV5-6
cdr3_nt: TGTGCCAGCAGCCCCCATAGGCAGGGTTTCTCCTACGAGCAGTACTTC
cdr3_aa: CASSPHRQGFSYEQYF

j_call: TRBJ2-1
clone_size: NA
d_call: TRBD2
v_call: TRBV12-3/TRBV12-4
cdr3_nt: TGTGCCAGCAGATCGCGGGAGTTCAATGAGCAGTTCTTC
cdr3_aa: CASRSREFNEQFF

j_call: TRBJ2-7
clone_size: few
d_call: TRBD2
v_call: TRBV2
cdr3_nt: TGTGCCAGCAGTGGTTCAGCTAGCGGGCCGGATCTGTTTGAGCAGTACTTC
cdr3_aa: CASSGSASGPDLFEQYF

j_call: TRBJ1-4
clone_size: NA
d_call: NA
v_call: TRBV28
cdr3_nt: TGTGCCAGCAGTACCGTGGCACGCCCCGAAAAACTGTTTTTT
cdr3_aa: CASSTVARPEKLFF

j_call: TRBJ2-7
clone_size: NA
d_call: TRBD1
v_call: TRBV2
cdr3_nt: TGTGCCAGCAGCCCGGGACAGGGGGTCTACGAGCAGTACTTC
cdr3_aa: CASSPGQGVYEQYF